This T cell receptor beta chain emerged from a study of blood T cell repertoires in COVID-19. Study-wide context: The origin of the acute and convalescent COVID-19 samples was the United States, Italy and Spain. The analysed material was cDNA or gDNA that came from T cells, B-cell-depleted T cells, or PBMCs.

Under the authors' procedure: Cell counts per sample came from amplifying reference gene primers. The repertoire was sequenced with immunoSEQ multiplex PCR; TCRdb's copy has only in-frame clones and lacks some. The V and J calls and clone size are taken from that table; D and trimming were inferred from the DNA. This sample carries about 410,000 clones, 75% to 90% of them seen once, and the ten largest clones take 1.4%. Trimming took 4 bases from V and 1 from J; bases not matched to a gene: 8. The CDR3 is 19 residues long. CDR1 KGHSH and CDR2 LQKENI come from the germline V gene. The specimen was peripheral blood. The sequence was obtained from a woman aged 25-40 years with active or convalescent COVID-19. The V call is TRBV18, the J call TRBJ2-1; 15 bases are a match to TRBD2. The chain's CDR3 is CASSLRTSGRAQSYNEQFF. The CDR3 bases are TGTGCCAGCTCACTACGGACTAGCGGGAGGGCGCAATCCTACAATGAGCAGTTCTTC.